This T cell receptor beta chain was identified during a study of cytomegalovirus exposure and HLA in healthy donors. The PCR contained 60 Vbeta and 13 Jbeta primers. Only in-frame clones appear in the TCRdb table, and some are missing; sequencing was by immunoSEQ multiplex PCR. The data show about 85,000 clones, nearly 80% seen once. General study points: A prior analysis recorded that most TCR beta V segments were productive about 87% or about 30% of the time.

About this clone itself: Antigen unknown.

The CDR3 is 16 amino acids. The ends lost 4 bases at V and 4 bases at J; junction bases unmatched: 9. Looked up from germline, CDR1 is SGDLS and CDR2 is YYNGEE. The V call is TRBV9, the J call TRBJ2-5; 11 bases match TRBD2. The sequence was collected from a woman in her forties or fifties in good health and CMV-seropositive. The material sequenced was PBMCs. CDR3 region: CASSSSSGGQTETQYF. For the CDR3, the DNA is TGTGCCAGCAGCTCCTCTAGCGGGGGGCAAACAGAGACCCAGTACTTC. The whole variable domain, filled in from reference TRBV9 and TRBJ2-5, reads DSGVTQTPKHLITATGQRVTLRCSPRSGDLSVYWYQQSLDQGLQFLIQYYNGEERAKGNILERFSAQQFPDLHSELNLSSLELGDSALYFCASSSSSGGQTETQYFGPGTRLLVL.